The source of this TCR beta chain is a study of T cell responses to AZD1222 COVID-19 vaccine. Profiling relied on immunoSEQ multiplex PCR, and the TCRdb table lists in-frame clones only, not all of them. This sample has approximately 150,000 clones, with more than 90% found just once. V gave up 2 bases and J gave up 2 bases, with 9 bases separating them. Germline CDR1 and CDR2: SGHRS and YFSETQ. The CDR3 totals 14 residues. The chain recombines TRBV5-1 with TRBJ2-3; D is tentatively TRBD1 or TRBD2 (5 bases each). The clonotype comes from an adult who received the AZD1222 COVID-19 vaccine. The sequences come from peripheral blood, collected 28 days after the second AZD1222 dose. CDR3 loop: CASSFGTYTDTQYF. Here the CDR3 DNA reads TGCGCCAGCAGCTTCGGGACCTACACAGATACGCAGTATTTT. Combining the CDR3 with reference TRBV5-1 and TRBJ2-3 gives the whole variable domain KAGVTQTPRYLIKTRGQQVTLSCSPISGHRSVSWYQQTPGQGLQFLFEYFSETQRNKGNFPGRFSGRQFSNSRSEMNVSTLELGDSALYLCASSFGTYTDTQYFGPGTRLTVL.